The sequence of this T cell receptor (beta chain) was determined in a study of T cell responses to AZD1222 COVID-19 vaccine (dated by TCRdb to the early 2020s). General notes on the study: TCR sequencing covered fewer than 250 trial participants: 200 to 220 given two doses of AZD1222 and approximately 26 given two doses of MenACWY control vaccine. Trial participants were enrolled into age subgroups of 18-55, 56-69 and 70-plus years, which contained approximately 150, 28 and 58 TCR-sequenced participants, respectively. Broader findings and caveats from the paper: After two AZD1222 doses, both the breadth and the depth of spike-specific TCRs were significantly higher than at day 0 and than in MenACWY recipients. Conclusions about previously exposed vaccinees were limited because only 5 or 6 AZD1222 recipients were SARS-CoV-2 seropositive at baseline. Most participants were white British and females outnumbered males, and the authors suggested that clonal diversity may have been underestimated. Reportedly, close to half of the unique spike-specific TCRs recognized epitopes lying outside the regions that are mutated in the B.1.351 and B.1.1.7 variants. No day 14 peak-response samples were available, so repertoires were characterized only after the peak T cell response. Vaccine-associated CD4 TCRs spanned the whole spike protein, with dominant responses in regions 160-218 and 743-854. In the small 56-69-year group, the increase in depth fell short of significance, most likely because of low power.

The label giving this sample's time point can be read as: baseline before first vaccination. The meaning of the sample's treatment or condition label: meningococcal conjugate vaccine given as trial control. The vaccinee samples were drawn from two UK trials, COV001 and COV002, one of which was a single-blind randomized controlled phase 2/3 trial testing AZD1222 (ChAdOx1 nCoV-19) in healthy adults. Trial participant PBMC samples were collected at day 0 and day 28 after the second dose for TCRbeta chain sequencing. The CDR3 regions of human TCRbeta chains were analyzed by immunosequencing. In the authors' own workflow: Repertoire TCRs were matched against a reference library of SARS-CoV-2-specific TCRs generated with the MIRA antigen-specificity platform. Breadth was defined as the fraction of unique TCRs that were SARS-CoV-2-associated. Depth was defined as the fraction of total T cells that were SARS-CoV-2-associated. Using the MIRA data, each spike-specific TCR was mapped to the spike region that the TCR reacts to and placed in a CD4 or CD8 class. Log10-transformed breadth and depth values were compared by one-way ANOVA with Sidak's multiple comparisons tests. TCRdb provides this immuneACCESS table in a form limited to in-frame rearrangements. Some clones are lacking; in checked studies, under half of them reflect an unresolved V gene, and why the rest are absent is not known. V, J and clone size are taken as reported in that table, and D and trimming were inferred from the DNA itself. The sample has roughly 140,000 clones on record, around four fifths of them singletons. The ten largest clonotypes hold around 4.3% of the sample.

This clone was seen more than once but under ten times. Its antigen is not yet known. Base qualities were left out, and no much larger clone turns up one base away. The CDR3, from cysteine to phenylalanine, totals 14 residues. Only the CDR3 region is kept as DNA, spanning 42 bases read in frame from base 1. V was cut back by 6 bases and J by 1 base, leaving a gap of 12 bases between them. The CDR1 and CDR2 encoded by the germline V gene are SNHLY and FYNNEI. Sequencing was performed on peripheral blood, taken on day 0 of MenACWY control vaccination. Recombination connected TRBV2 to TRBJ1-1; possibly the D gene is TRBD1, per 6 matching bases. The source of this sequence is an adult in good health. The CDR3 in this case is CASRLGQSNTEAFF. The DNA sequence is as follows: TGTGCCAGCAGGCTTGGACAGTCGAACACTGAAGCTTTCTTT. Reference TRBV2 and TRBJ1-1 proteins supply the regions before and after the CDR3; the full variable domain is: EPEVTQTPSHQVTQMGQEVILRCVPISNHLYFYWYRQILGQKVEFLVSFYNNEISEKSEIFDDQFSVERPDGSNFTLKIRSTKLEDSAMYFCASRLGQSNTEAFFGQGTRLTVV.